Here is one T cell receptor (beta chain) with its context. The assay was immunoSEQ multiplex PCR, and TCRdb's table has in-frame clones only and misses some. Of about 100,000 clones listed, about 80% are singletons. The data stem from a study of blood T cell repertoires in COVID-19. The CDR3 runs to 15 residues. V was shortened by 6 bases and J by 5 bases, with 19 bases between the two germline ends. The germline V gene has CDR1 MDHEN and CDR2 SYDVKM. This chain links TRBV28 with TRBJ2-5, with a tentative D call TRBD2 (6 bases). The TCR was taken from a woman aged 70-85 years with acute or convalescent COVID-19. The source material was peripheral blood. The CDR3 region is CASSSAWTGTETQYF. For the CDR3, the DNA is TGTGCCAGCAGCTCCGCGTGGACCGGGACTGAGACCCAGTACTTC.